Given below is one T cell receptor (beta chain) in context. This entry is derived from a study of blood T cell repertoires in COVID-19. Study-level background: COVID-19 samples from acute and convalescent phases originated in the United States, Italy and Spain.

Methods used by the authors: Amplifying reference gene primers gave estimates of nucleated cell counts. The data were produced by immunoSEQ multiplex PCR, yet TCRdb's version contains in-frame clones alone and is incomplete. The V and J calls and the clone size are those of that table, but D and trimming were determined from the DNA. Counted here are about 200,000 clones, roughly nine tenths occurring once; the ten biggest clones make up 0.78%. The sample taken for sequencing was peripheral blood. The receptor was derived from a woman in her seventies with acute or convalescent COVID-19.

CDR3 protein: CASSHPRTYGYTF. As DNA, the CDR3 is TGTGCCAGCAGCCACCCGCGGACTTATGGCTACACCTTC. The chain employs TRBV5-4 and TRBJ1-2; D uncertain. Trimming pared 4 bases from V and 5 bases from J, leaving 12 bases between. The length of the CDR3 is 13 residues. CDR1 is SGHNT and CDR2 is YYREEE in the germline V gene (reference sequence).